The next 10 T cell receptor beta chains were all read from a single sample in a study of cytomegalovirus exposure and HLA in healthy donors. A multiplex PCR was run with 60 Vbeta primers and 13 Jbeta primers. Measured with immunoSEQ multiplex PCR; TCRdb has only the in-frame clones, and not every one. Of 150,000 to 200,000 clones in the sample, around 78% are singletons; the top ten hold around 1.5%. Sample: PBMCs. The receptors originated from a man aged 40-49 years in good health and CMV-seronegative.

CDR3 bases: TGCGCCAGCAGTGGGAGAACAGACCATTATGGGGGCTACACCTTC. This codes for CASSGRTDHYGGYTF. The chain combines TRBV5-1 with TRBJ1-2; D gene ambiguous. V was shortened by 5 bases and J by 8 bases, with 22 bases between the two germline ends. The germline V gene encodes CDR1 SGHRS and CDR2 YFSETQ. This CDR3 is 15 amino acids long.

The chain recombines TRBV6-5 with TRBJ2-3; D is unclear. V was shortened by 2 bases and J by 2 bases, with 11 bases between the two germline ends. The CDR3 length is 15 residues. Germline V lookup: CDR1 MNHEY, CDR2 SVGAGI. CDR3 protein: CASSYADSLTDTQYF. DNA of the CDR3: TGTGCCAGCAGTTACGCGGATTCACTCACAGATACGCAGTATTTT.

The chain carries TRBV10-3 and TRBJ2-3; TRBD2 agrees at 11 bases. Trimming took 6 bases from V and 0 from J; bases not matched to a gene: 2. The germline V gene encodes CDR1 ENHRY and CDR2 SYGVKD. The CDR3 runs 15 residues. Here the CDR3 reads CAISRTSGSTDTQYF. In DNA, the CDR3 is TGTGCCATCAGCCGGACTAGCGGGAGCACAGATACGCAGTATTTT.

Comment on this clone: A junction boundary mismatches the germline segment, possibly from a read error. The chain links TRBV19 to TRBJ2-4; TRBD1 matches at 10 bases. Germline CDR1 and CDR2: LNHDA and SQIVND (reference sequence). The CDR3 totals 17 residues. DNA for the CDR3: TGTGCCAGTAGTAAAAGGACAGGGGGAACGTACAAAAACAGTCAGTACTTC. It encodes CASSKRTGGTYKNSQYF.

Written as DNA, the CDR3 is TGTGCCAGTAGTAGTCCCCGACAACCAACAAACACCGGGGAGCTGTTTTTT. Translating gives CASSSPRQPTNTGELFF. The rearrangement joins TRBV19 to TRBJ2-2, with D hard to call. Germline V gives CDR1 LNHDA, CDR2 SQIVND (reference sequence). The CDR3 has 17 amino acids. V was clipped by 4 bases and J by 2 bases, with 17 bases between them.

The V call is TRBV7-8, the J call TRBJ2-1, with D perhaps TRBD2 (6 bases). V shed 4 bases and J shed 2 bases, with 15 bases lying between them. CDR1 and CDR2 from the germline V gene are SGHVS and FQNEAQ. The CDR3 length is 16 residues. The CDR3 is CASSSYGGAAYNEQFF. The CDR3 DNA is TGTGCCAGCAGCTCCTACGGCGGGGCGGCCTACAATGAGCAGTTCTTC. The whole variable domain, remainder taken from reference TRBV7-8 and TRBJ2-1, is GAGVSQSPRYKVAKRGQDVALRCDPISGHVSLFWYQQALGQGPEFLTYFQNEAQLDKSGLPSDRFFAERPEGSVSTLKIQRTQQEDSAVYLCASSSYGGAAYNEQFFGPGTRLTVL.

Only a few counts were recorded for this clone. V gene TRBV25-1 combines with J gene TRBJ1-2, with D maybe TRBD1 (6 bases). V gave up 3 bases and J gave up 2 bases, with 13 bases separating them. The CDR3 runs 15 residues. Germline-derived CDR1 and CDR2 are MGHDK and SYGVNS. This chain's CDR3 is CASSDWTANNYGYTF. CDR3 nucleotide sequence: TGTGCCAGCAGTGACTGGACAGCGAACAACTATGGCTACACCTTC.

The chain is built from TRBV6-5 and TRBJ2-7; perhaps TRBD2 as D (6 bases). Per the germline V gene, CDR1 is MNHEY and CDR2 is SVGAGI. Trimming removed 5 bases from V and 4 bases from J, with 15 bases in between. CDR3 length: 14 amino acids. The CDR3 region has the DNA TGTGCCAGCAGTCCCGCGGGAACCCTTTACGAGCAGTACGTC. Translation gives CASSPAGTLYEQYV.

The chain carries TRBV25-1 and TRBJ2-2; perhaps TRBD1 as D (5 bases). The V and J ends lost 0 bases and 5 bases respectively, with 16 bases between them. The CDR3 length is 17 residues. Germline CDR1 reads MGHDK; CDR2 reads SYGVNS. CDR3 nucleotide sequence: TGTGCCAGCAGTGAATATTATAGGGGTTCGGAGACCGGGGAGCTGTTTTTT. Protein: CASSEYYRGSETGELFF.

This rearrangement joins TRBV19 to TRBJ1-1, with TRBD1 matching 8 bases. Germline V gene sequence: CDR1 LNHDA, CDR2 SQIVND (reference sequence). CDR3 size: 14 residues. V lost 7 bases, J lost 0 bases, and 4 bases stayed unmatched. CDR3 sequence: CASTQTGVNTEAFF. For the CDR3, the DNA is TGTGCCAGTACCCAGACAGGGGTGAACACTGAAGCTTTCTTT. The full variable domain, in which reference TRBV19 and TRBJ1-1 provide the parts outside the CDR3, is DGGITQSPKYLFRKEGQNVTLSCEQNLNHDAMYWYRQDPGQGLRLIYYSQIVNDFQKGDIAEGYSVSREKKESFPLTVTSAQKNPTAFYLCASTQTGVNTEAFFGQGTRLTVV.